This record looks at one T cell receptor (beta chain) sequence and its context. Its antigen is still unknown. This entry is derived from a study of regulatory and conventional T cells in RAG deficiency. Points from the study as a whole: Compared with controls, unique Treg TCR beta sequences dropped about 100-fold in Omenn syndrome and CID/AS.

The assay was immunoSEQ multiplex PCR, and TCRdb's table has in-frame clones only and misses some. The sample records 45,000 or so clones, 70% to 90% being singletons. Genomic DNA came from blood conventional CD4+ T cells gated CD25-low CD127-high. CDR3 length: 17 amino acids. Germline CDR1 and CDR2: SGHAT and FQNNGV. V lost 3 bases and J lost 3; bases outside the gene matches: 7. This sample also belongs to another study, concerning regulatory T cells. Per that paper: The PCR used 52 TRBV and 13 TRBJ primers. In patients, unique TRB V-J pairs were restricted and V/J usage skewed, especially in Tregs.

This clonotype was sampled from a human donor in good health. Sequenced sample: CD4+ effector T cells sorted from blood. The chain has TRBV11-2 and TRBJ2-2, with TRBD2 identical over 10 bases. This chain's CDR3 is CASSFISGGADTGELFF. The DNA of the CDR3 is TGTGCCAGCAGCTTCATAAGCGGGGGGGCAGACACCGGGGAGCTGTTTTTT.